The 28 T cell receptor beta chains below come from one sample, sequenced in a study of beta chain features in type 1 diabetes. Expressed TCRB transcripts were sequenced because the entire RNA isolate underwent reverse transcription. Clones were read by immunoSEQ multiplex PCR, and TCRdb kept only the in-frame ones, dropping some. The sample shows 900,000 or so clones, 15% to 20% of them seen only once. Sample: naive CD4+ T cells from blood. The receptors stem from a young woman in good health.

This clone was observed a handful of times. The chain joins TRBV11-2 to TRBJ1-1, with no clear D. The germline V gene has CDR1 SGHAT and CDR2 FQNNGV. CDR3 size: 15 residues. V gave up 5 bases and J gave up 0 bases, with 13 bases separating them. CDR3 nucleotides: TGTGCCAGCAGCCGCGAAGGAGCATTGAACACTGAAGCTTTCTTT. Encoded protein: CASSREGALNTEAFF.

This clone was seen only a few times. The chain carries TRBV7-3 and TRBJ2-1; no firm D call. The germline V and J ends were trimmed by 8 bases and 9 bases, with 14 bases remaining between them. This CDR3 comprises 12 residues. Germline loops: CDR1 SGHTA, CDR2 FQGTGA. CDR3 amino acids: CASGSSPSEQFF. The CDR3 coding sequence is TGTGCCAGCGGCTCTAGTCCCTCTGAGCAGTTCTTC.

This clone came up a few times. The chain joins TRBV6-1 to TRBJ2-4; maybe TRBD2 (5 bases). Germline V gene sequence: CDR1 MNHNS, CDR2 SASEGT. The CDR3 totals 12 residues. The V end was cut by 6 bases, the J end by 6 bases, with 9 bases between. The CDR3 loop reads CASREAGNIQYF. The CDR3 DNA reads as TGTGCCAGCAGGGAGGCTGGAAACATTCAGTACTTC.

The V call is TRBV6-6, the J call TRBJ2-1, with 7 positions matching TRBD2. The CDR3 is 15 amino acids. V lost 5 bases to trimming and J lost 6 bases; unmatched junction nucleotides: 10. Germline-derived CDR1 and CDR2 are MNHNY and SVGAGI (reference sequence). The CDR3 DNA reads as TGTGCCAGCAGTCCCCGCGCGGGAGCGACCAATGAGCAGTTCTTC. As protein: CASSPRAGATNEQFF.

This chain joins TRBV5-1 and TRBJ2-7, with D perhaps TRBD2 (6 bases). Trimming left V 3 bases short and J 4 bases short, with 11 bases between. The germline V gene has CDR1 SGHRS and CDR2 YFSETQ. This CDR3 region has 13 residues. This CDR3 reads CASSWDLAYEQYF. The CDR3 DNA reads as TGCGCCAGCAGCTGGGACTTGGCATACGAGCAGTACTTC. Complete variable domain (other parts from reference TRBV5-1 and TRBJ2-7): KAGVTQTPRYLIKTRGQQVTLSCSPISGHRSVSWYQQTPGQGLQFLFEYFSETQRNKGNFPGRFSGRQFSNSRSEMNVSTLELGDSALYLCASSWDLAYEQYFGPGTRLTVT.

Only a few counts were recorded for this clone. The gene calls are TRBV6-6 and TRBJ2-1, with 7 nucleotides matching TRBD2. The CDR3 extends over 13 amino acids. V was clipped by 7 bases and J by 6 bases; unmatched bases: 6. Looked up from germline, CDR1 is MNHNY and CDR2 is SVGAGI (reference sequence). CDR3 protein: CASIKRGVNEQFF. The CDR3 DNA reads as TGTGCCAGCATCAAACGGGGGGTCAATGAGCAGTTCTTC.

The V and J genes are TRBV10-3 and TRBJ2-2, with 13 bases fitting TRBD2. The CDR3 runs to 16 residues. Germline CDR1 and CDR2: ENHRY and SYGVKD. V lost 4 bases and J lost 8; bases outside the gene matches: 7. The chain's CDR3 is CAISGTSGSEIGELFF. The CDR3 coding sequence is TGTGCCATCAGTGGGACTAGCGGGAGTGAAATAGGGGAGCTGTTTTTT.

This clone was observed a handful of times. This chain joins TRBV28 and TRBJ2-5; D is uncertain. Trimming cost V 5 bases and J 0 bases, with 7 bases left between them. The CDR3 totals 13 residues. The germline gives CDR1 MDHEN, CDR2 SYDVKM. CDR3 nucleotides: TGTGCCAGCAGTGACCTGAACCAAGAGACCCAGTACTTC. Protein sequence: CASSDLNQETQYF.

This clone was observed a handful of times. The chain has TRBV5-1 and TRBJ2-7, with 7 bases lining up with TRBD1. CDR3 length equals 13 residues. Losses at the gene ends were 5 bases for V and 11 bases for J; bases not matched to a gene: 13. CDR1 is SGHRS and CDR2 is YFSETQ in the germline V gene. CDR3 region: CASRHPDRPEKYF. CDR3 DNA: TGCGCCAGCAGACACCCGGACAGGCCCGAAAAGTACTTC.

This chain links TRBV2 with TRBJ1-2; D unclear. V gave up 7 bases and J gave up 4 bases, with 19 bases separating them. CDR1 is SNHLY, CDR2 FYNNEI, per germline. The CDR3 has 15 amino acids. The CDR3 nucleotides are TGTGCCAGCACCCGGAGTCAGGACGCTAGCTATGGCTACACCTTC. Amino acids: CASTRSQDASYGYTF. Filled out from reference TRBV2 and TRBJ1-2, the complete variable domain reads EPEVTQTPSHQVTQMGQEVILRCVPISNHLYFYWYRQILGQKVEFLVSFYNNEISEKSEIFDDQFSVERPDGSNFTLKIRSTKLEDSAMYFCASTRSQDASYGYTFGSGTRLTVV.

The chain is built from TRBV27 and TRBJ2-3; 13 bases agree with TRBD2. The CDR3 is made up of 14 amino acids. Germline CDR1 MNHEY, CDR2 SMNVEV (reference sequence). J lost 7 bases, V lost 5 bases, and 3 bases had no gene match. This CDR3 reads CASSRTSGSNTQYF. In nucleotides, the CDR3 is TGTGCCAGCAGTCGGACTAGCGGGAGTAATACGCAGTATTTT.

Only a few counts were recorded for this clone. This chain links TRBV27 with TRBJ2-2; perhaps D is TRBD1 or TRBD2 (6 bases each). This CDR3 comprises 15 residues. Trimming removed 6 bases from V and 5 bases from J, with 16 bases in between. Germline V lookup: CDR1 MNHEY, CDR2 SMNVEV (reference sequence). This CDR3 is CASSPLGGLTGELFF. The CDR3 region has the DNA TGTGCCAGCAGCCCCTTAGGGGGGCTTACCGGGGAGCTGTTTTTT.

The J gene is TRBJ2-3, the V gene TRBV28; 7 nucleotides agree with TRBD2. The J segment lost 3 bases and the V segment lost 4 bases, leaving 7 bases of the junction unmatched. Germline V CDR1 and CDR2: MDHEN, SYDVKM. The CDR3 covers 15 residues. This CDR3 is CASSSGGSRTDTQYF. The CDR3 DNA reads TGTGCCAGCAGTTCCGGCGGGAGTCGGACAGATACGCAGTATTTT.

This clone was recorded a few times. This rearrangement joins TRBV7-2 to TRBJ2-3; 8 nucleotides agree with TRBD2. Per the germline V gene, CDR1 is SGHTA and CDR2 is FQGNSA. V lost 5 bases and J lost 0; bases outside the gene matches: 4. The CDR3 runs 15 residues. The CDR3 DNA reads as TGTGCCAGCAGCCATAGCGGGATTAGCACAGATACGCAGTATTTT. It yields the protein CASSHSGISTDTQYF.

Only a few counts were recorded for this clone. This chain links TRBV29-1 with TRBJ1-3; the D is unclear. This CDR3 is built from 14 residues. V was cut by 4 bases and J by 0 bases, with 10 bases left in between. Germline lookup yields CDR1 SQVTM and CDR2 ANQGSEA. The CDR3 loop is CSVVVSSSGNTIYF. CDR3 in DNA: TGCAGCGTTGTTGTTTCAAGCTCTGGAAACACCATATATTTT.

This clone has a handful of counts. This CDR3 reads CASSRGGSGTYQPQHF. Here the CDR3 DNA reads TGTGCCAGCAGCCGAGGGGGCAGCGGAACGTATCAGCCCCAGCATTTT. The rearrangement uses TRBV7-2 and TRBJ1-5; 7 bases match TRBD1. With 5 bases clipped from V and 5 bases from J, the junction kept 12 bases outside the gene matches. The germline gives CDR1 SGHTA, CDR2 FQGNSA. CDR3 length: 16 residues.

Concerning this clone: Other DNA sequences in the sample encode the same CDR3. The V and J genes are TRBV7-2 and TRBJ2-7; 8 nucleotides line up with TRBD1. The CDR3 runs to 14 residues. J lost 3 bases, V lost 5 bases, and 6 bases had no gene match. Germline V gives CDR1 SGHTA, CDR2 FQGNSA. The CDR3 sequence: CASSLGQGGYEQYF. In nucleotides, the CDR3 is TGTGCCAGCAGCCTAGGACAGGGAGGCTACGAGCAGTACTTC.

This clone was found a few times. The chain couples TRBV9 to TRBJ2-1; TRBD1 matches at 7 bases. Germline-derived CDR1 and CDR2 are SGDLS and YYNGEE. Trimming removed 4 bases from V and 1 base from J; junction bases left unmatched: 5. The CDR3 covers 15 residues. The DNA of the CDR3 is TGTGCCAGCAGCCCGGGACAGACTTCCTACAATGAGCAGTTCTTC. This codes for CASSPGQTSYNEQFF. The full variable domain, in which reference TRBV9 and TRBJ2-1 provide the parts outside the CDR3, is DSGVTQTPKHLITATGQRVTLRCSPRSGDLSVYWYQQSLDQGLQFLIQYYNGEERAKGNILERFSAQQFPDLHSELNLSSLELGDSALYFCASSPGQTSYNEQFFGPGTRLTVL.

The rearrangement joins TRBV7-9 to TRBJ1-2; 9 bases align to TRBD1. Germline V gene lookup returns CDR1 SEHNR and CDR2 FQNEAQ (reference sequence). V trimming: 5 bases; J trimming: 1 base; junction bases outside the gene matches: 5. CDR3 length: 15 amino acids. The CDR3 loop reads CASSPRDRDNYGYTF. CDR3 nucleotides: TGTGCCAGCAGCCCGCGGGACAGGGATAACTATGGCTACACCTTC. Together with reference TRBV7-9 and TRBJ1-2, the CDR3 gives the full variable domain: DTGVSQNPRHKITKRGQNVTFRCDPISEHNRLYWYRQTLGQGPEFLTYFQNEAQLEKSRLLSDRFSAERPKGSFSTLEIQRTEQGDSAMYLCASSPRDRDNYGYTFGSGTRLTVV.

J is TRBJ2-3 and V is TRBV5-1; a weak D match, TRBD2 (6 bases). V was trimmed by 2 bases and J by 0 bases, leaving 10 bases between them. Germline assignment: CDR1 SGHRS and CDR2 YFSETQ. The CDR3 sequence is 15 residues long. The CDR3 loop is CASSFGTGSTDTQYF. In DNA, the CDR3 is TGCGCCAGCAGCTTTGGGACTGGCAGCACAGATACGCAGTATTTT.

This clone was seen a few times. The J gene is TRBJ2-5, the V gene TRBV15; D perhaps matches TRBD2 (5 bases). Per germline, CDR1 LNHNV and CDR2 YYDKDF (reference sequence). The CDR3 runs 15 residues. V lost 1 base, J lost 5 bases, and 14 bases lay in between. CDR3: CATSRVGETHETQYF. The CDR3 nucleotides read TGTGCCACCAGCAGAGTTGGGGAGACTCATGAGACCCAGTACTTC.

The CDR3 region has the DNA TGTGCCAGCAGCTTCCGCGGGGGAGCCAACACAGATACGCAGTATTTT. It specifies CASSFRGGANTDTQYF. The chain joins TRBV7-2 to TRBJ2-3, with 7 bases that match TRBD2. This CDR3 has 16 amino acids. V trimming: 3 bases; J trimming: 2 bases; junction bases outside the gene matches: 8. Germline values: CDR1 SGHTA, CDR2 FQGNSA.

The V gene is TRBV5-4, the J gene TRBJ2-5; 13 nucleotides match TRBD2. The length of the CDR3 is 15 residues. The V segment lost 3 bases and the J segment 5 bases; nucleotides outside the gene matches: 4. Per the germline V gene, CDR1 is SGHNT and CDR2 is YYREEE (reference sequence). CDR3 protein: CASSWTSGRLETQYF. The CDR3, as DNA: TGTGCCAGCAGCTGGACTAGCGGGAGACTGGAGACCCAGTACTTC.

This clone was detected only a few times. The chain carries TRBV7-9 and TRBJ2-7; 13 nucleotides align to TRBD2. The germline CDR1 and CDR2 sequences are SEHNR and FQNEAQ (reference sequence). The V segment lost 5 bases and the J segment 3 bases; nucleotides outside the gene matches: 10. The CDR3 runs to 17 residues. This CDR3 reads CASSPTSGRAAVYEQYF. The CDR3 region has the DNA TGTGCCAGCAGCCCTACTAGCGGGAGGGCCGCGGTCTACGAGCAGTACTTC.

This chain connects TRBV7-2 to TRBJ1-1; D is uncertain. CDR1 and CDR2 (germline): SGHTA, FQGNSA. V dropped 4 bases and J dropped 1 base, with 13 bases sitting between them. The CDR3 spans 15 residues. For the CDR3, the DNA is TGTGCCAGCAGCTCACGAGGGCAGGCGAACACTGAAGCTTTCTTT. It encodes CASSSRGQANTEAFF.

The DNA of the CDR3 is TGTGCCAGCAGCTTGGCGGCCGGGACGCAATACGAGCAGTACTTC. This translates into CASSLAAGTQYEQYF. The chain uses TRBV7-2 and TRBJ2-7; D may be TRBD1 or TRBD2 (5 bases each). The CDR3 contains 15 residues. Germline CDR1 and CDR2: SGHTA and FQGNSA. V was shortened by 3 bases and J by 4 bases, with 16 bases between the two germline ends. Supplemented by reference TRBV7-2 and TRBJ2-7, the full variable domain reads GAGVSQSPSNKVTEKGKDVELRCDPISGHTALYWYRQSLGQGLEFLIYFQGNSAPDKSGLPSDRFSAERTGGSVSTLTIQRTQQEDSAVYLCASSLAAGTQYEQYFGPGTRLTVT.

This clone was seen only once. This chain connects TRBV27 to TRBJ1-3; TRBD1 matches at 9 bases. The CDR3 is 15 amino acids. Unmatched junction bases numbered 9, after V lost 6 bases and J lost 6 bases. Per the germline V gene, CDR1 is MNHEY and CDR2 is SMNVEV (reference sequence). The CDR3 DNA follows: TGTGCCAGCAGGGCAGGGACAGGGTGGGCAAACACCATATATTTT. Its translation is CASRAGTGWANTIYF.

The V and J genes are TRBV7-3 and TRBJ2-3; 10 nucleotides align to TRBD1. V shed 4 bases, J shed 1 base, and the junction held 11 bases outside the gene matches. Germline V CDR1 and CDR2: SGHTA, FQGTGA. CDR3 length: 18 residues. The CDR3 protein is CASSYLRTGGVGTDTQYF. The CDR3 region has the DNA TGTGCCAGCAGCTACCTCCGGACAGGGGGAGTTGGCACAGATACGCAGTATTTT. Supplemented by reference TRBV7-3 and TRBJ2-3, the full variable domain reads GAGVSQTPSNKVTEKGKYVELRCDPISGHTALYWYRQSLGQGPEFLIYFQGTGAADDSGLPNDRFFAVRPEGSVSTLKIQRTERGDSAVYLCASSYLRTGGVGTDTQYFGPGTRLTVL.